This TCR beta chain came from a study of shared clonotypes between healthy human individuals. Broader study findings: The sampled material consisted only of blood, and tissue repertoires are likely to differ. Naive CD4 clonotypes overlapped across several donors at approximately 5.3%. Few donors limited the genetic and exposure-history diversity represented.

Deep level was the assay's run setting. Only in-frame clones appear in the TCRdb table, and some are missing; sequencing was by immunoSEQ multiplex PCR. The sample carries more than 2 million clones, just under 95% recorded once. With regard to this clone: The antigen remains unidentified.

CDR3 size: 14 residues. The V end was cut by 4 bases, the J end by 2 bases, with 12 bases between. Per the germline V gene, CDR1 is SGDLS and CDR2 is YYNGEE. Selected positively for CCR7 and CD45RO-negative, naive CD8 cells excluded terminally differentiated effector memory CD45RA+ cells. The rearrangement uses TRBV9 and TRBJ1-1, with D possibly being TRBD1 (5 bases). Input material: naive CD8+ T cells from PBMCs. The TCR was taken from a man aged 18 to 30 in good health. Some clones in this sample may be carry-over from other donors' samples. The CDR3 loop reads CASSRGALNTEAFF. CDR3 in DNA: TGTGCCAGCAGCAGAGGGGCGTTAAACACTGAAGCTTTCTTT.